The entry below gives a single T cell receptor beta chain sequence along with its context. Antigen: not known. With 2 bases removed from V and 4 bases from J, the gap between germline ends came to 11 bases. This CDR3 has 14 amino acids. Germline CDR1 MNHEY, CDR2 SVGAGI. RNA in amounts of about 0.5 to 1 ug was reverse transcribed with random hexamers. Amplification of TCR beta CDR3 across 54 Vbeta and 13 Jbeta was performed with immunoSEQ multiplex PCR. TCRdb re-analysed the immunoSEQ multiplex PCR reads in MiXCR, keeping a single row per CDR3 protein. The table lists under 200,000 distinct CDR3 sequences, roughly 90% of them singletons, with 0.085% to 0.1% in the top ten. This sample is part of a study of CD8 T cells in Susac syndrome. Study outcomes and limitations: It was acknowledged in the study that its TCR sequencing and HLA analysis involved a relatively small number of individuals. The CD4+ T cell repertoires in Susac syndrome were not clonally expanded.

The authors sequenced TCR beta from blood CD8+ and CD4+ T cells. This chain uses TRBV6-5 with TRBJ2-5; D might be TRBD2 (6 bases). The clonotype originates from a human donor with Susac syndrome. Sequencing was carried out using CD4+ T cells from PBMCs. CDR3 in DNA: TGTGCCAGCAGTTACGGAGGGCGTGGAGAGACCCAGTACTTC. Its protein is CASSYGGRGETQYF.